This section outlines one TCR beta chain sequence together with its context. What it binds is not known. The entry originates in a study of CD8 T cells in Susac syndrome. General observations from the study: Individuals included in the TCR sequencing and HLA analysis were acknowledged by the study to be relatively few in number.

The study sequenced TCR beta in blood CD8+ and CD4+ T cells. Per the germline V gene, CDR1 is MRHNA and CDR2 is SNTAGT. V lost 8 bases to trimming and J lost 1 base; unmatched junction nucleotides: 17. This CDR3 contains 19 residues. The RNA, 0.5 to 1 ug, was put through reverse transcription using random hexamers. A multiplex approach, immunoSEQ multiplex PCR, amplified TCR beta CDR3 across 54 Vbeta and 13 Jbeta. One entry per CDR3 protein, called by TCRdb with MiXCR from the immunoSEQ multiplex PCR reads. The repertoire includes 150,000 to 200,000 distinct CDR3 sequences, approximately 93% of them detected once, and roughly 0.1% sits in the top ten.

The V call is TRBV6-4, the J call TRBJ2-1; TRBD2 agrees at 10 bases. Sequencing input: CD4+ T cells from PBMCs. This sequence was found in a human donor with multiple sclerosis. CDR3 coding DNA: TGTGCCAGCCTCCAAAAAGGACTAGCGGACCATCGTTCCTACAATGAGCAGTTCTTC. Translation: CASLQKGLADHRSYNEQFF.